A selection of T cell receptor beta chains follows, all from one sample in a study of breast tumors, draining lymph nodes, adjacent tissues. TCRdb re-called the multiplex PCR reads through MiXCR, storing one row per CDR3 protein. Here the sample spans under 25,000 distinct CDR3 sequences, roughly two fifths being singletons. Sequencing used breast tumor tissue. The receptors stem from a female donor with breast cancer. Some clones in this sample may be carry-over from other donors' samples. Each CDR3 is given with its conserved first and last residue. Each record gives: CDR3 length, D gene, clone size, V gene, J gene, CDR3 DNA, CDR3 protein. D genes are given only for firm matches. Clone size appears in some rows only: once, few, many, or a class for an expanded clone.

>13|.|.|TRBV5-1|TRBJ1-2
TGCGCCAGCAGCCCAAGACAGAACTATGGCTACACCTTC
CASSPRQNYGYTF
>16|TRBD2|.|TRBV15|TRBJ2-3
TGTGCCACCACCAGTGATAGCGGGGGGGACACAGATACGCAGTATTTT
CATTSDSGGDTDTQYF
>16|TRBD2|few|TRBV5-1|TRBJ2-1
TGCGCCAGCAGCTGGGGAGGCGGCGGGAGGTTGGATGAGCAGTTCTTC
CASSWGGGGRLDEQFF
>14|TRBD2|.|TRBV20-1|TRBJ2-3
TGCAGTGGACTAGCGGGAGTGAGGACAGATACGCAGTATTTT
CSGLAGVRTDTQYF
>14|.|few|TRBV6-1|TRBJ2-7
TGTGCCAGCAAGTGGGAGGCAGGGGCCGACGAGCAGTACTTC
CASKWEAGADEQYF
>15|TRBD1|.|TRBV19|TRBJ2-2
TGTGCCAGTAATCAGGGGGCTGCGAACACCGGGGAGCTGTTTTTT
CASNQGAANTGELFF
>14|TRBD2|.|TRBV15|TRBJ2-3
TGTGCCACCAGCACTAGCGGGAGTACAGATACGCAGTATTTT
CATSTSGSTDTQYF
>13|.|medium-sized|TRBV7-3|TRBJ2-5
TGTGCCAGCAGCCCTACGAATCAAGAGACCCAGTACTTC
CASSPTNQETQYF
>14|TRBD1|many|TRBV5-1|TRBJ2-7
TGCGCCAGCAGCTTGGGACAGGGGTTTTACGAGCAGTACTTC
CASSLGQGFYEQYF
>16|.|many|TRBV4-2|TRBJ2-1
TGTGCCAGCAGCCAAGAAGGTGTAGGGCGGGGCAATGAGCAGTTCTTC
CASSQEGVGRGNEQFF
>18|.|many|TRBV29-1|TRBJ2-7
TGCAGCGTTGAGAGCCCCCCACGAGGGTCCCTTTCCCTTACCGAGCAGTACTTC
CSVESPPRGSLSLTEQYF
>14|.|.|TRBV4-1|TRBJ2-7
TGCGCCAGCAGCCCCAAGGACACGTCGTACGAGCAATACTTC
CASSPKDTSYEQYF
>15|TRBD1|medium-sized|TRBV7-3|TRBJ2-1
TGTGCCAGCAGCTACGGGACAGGGTCCTACAATGAGCAGTTCTTC
CASSYGTGSYNEQFF
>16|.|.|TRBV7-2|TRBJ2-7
TGTGCCAGCAGCTTAGTTGTCGGACTCGTCTCCTACGAGCAGTACTTC
CASSLVVGLVSYEQYF
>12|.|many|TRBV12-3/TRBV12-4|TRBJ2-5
TGTGCCAGCAGTTTCAACCGGGAGACCCAGTACTTC
CASSFNRETQYF
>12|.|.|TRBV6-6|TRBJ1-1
TGTGCCAGCAGTTACTCGGGAGGTGAAGCTTTCTTT
CASSYSGGEAFF
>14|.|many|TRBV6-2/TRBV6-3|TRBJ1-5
TGTGCCAGCAGTTGGGATTTAGTCAGTCAGCCCCAGCATTTT
CASSWDLVSQPQHF
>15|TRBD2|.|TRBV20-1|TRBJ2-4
TGCAGTGCTCGGACTAGCGGGAGGGCAAAAAACATTCAGTACTTC
CSARTSGRAKNIQYF
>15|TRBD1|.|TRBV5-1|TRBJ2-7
TGTGCCAGCATCCCAGGACAGGGCAGAGGGTACGAGCAGTACTTC
CASIPGQGRGYEQYF
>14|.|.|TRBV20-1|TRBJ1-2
TGCAGTGCTAGAACGGCTCGGGCCAACTATGGCTACACCTTC
CSARTARANYGYTF
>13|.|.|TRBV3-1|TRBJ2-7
TGCGCCAGCAGCCAAGCCGGACAGAGAGGGCAGTACTTC
CASSQAGQRGQYF
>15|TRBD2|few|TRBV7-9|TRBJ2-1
TGTGCCAGCAGCCCTCGACTAGCGGCAATCAATGAGCAGTTCTTC
CASSPRLAAINEQFF
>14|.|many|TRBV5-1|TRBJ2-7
TGCGCCAGCAGCTTGGAGGGAGGAAACTACGAGCAGTACTTC
CASSLEGGNYEQYF
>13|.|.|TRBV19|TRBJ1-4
TGTGCCAGTAGTATAGTGTCACAGGGAAAACTGTTTTTT
CASSIVSQGKLFF
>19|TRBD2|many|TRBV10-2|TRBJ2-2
TGCGCCAGCAGCGGACTAGCGGGATGGGGACACAATTATCCCGGGGAGCTGTTTTTT
CASSGLAGWGHNYPGELFF
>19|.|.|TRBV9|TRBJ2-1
.
CASSIYLCSALRDSIEQFF
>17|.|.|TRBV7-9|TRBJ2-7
TGTGCCAGCAGCTTAAGGGGGGGGGTGCGGACTTTCTACGAGCAGTACTTC
CASSLRGGVRTFYEQYF
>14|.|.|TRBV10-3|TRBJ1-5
TGTGCCATCAGTGAGTCGGGGTTAGATCAGCCCCAGCATTTT
CAISESGLDQPQHF
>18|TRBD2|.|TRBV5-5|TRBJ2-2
TGTGCCAGCAGCCTGGGACTAGCGGGAAGATCGAACACCGGGGAGCTGTTTTTT
CASSLGLAGRSNTGELFF
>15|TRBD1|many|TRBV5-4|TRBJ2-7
TGTGCCAGCAGCCCGGGGACAGGGCTCTCCTACGAGCAGTACTTC
CASSPGTGLSYEQYF
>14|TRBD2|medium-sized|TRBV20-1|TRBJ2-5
TGCAGTGCTAGAGATGGGGGGGGGCAAGAGACCCAGTACTTC
CSARDGGGQETQYF
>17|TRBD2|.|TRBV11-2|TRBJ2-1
TGTGCCAGCAGCTTAGATCGGGGGACTAGCGGGACAAGGGAGCAGTTCTTC
CASSLDRGTSGTREQFF
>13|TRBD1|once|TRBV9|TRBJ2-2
TGTGCCAGCGGACAGGGAATCACCGGGGAGCTGTTTTTT
CASGQGITGELFF
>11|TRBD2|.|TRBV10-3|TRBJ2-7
TGTGCCGGGAGGACTAGCGCCGAGCAGTACTTC
CAGRTSAEQYF
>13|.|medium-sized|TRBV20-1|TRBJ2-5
TGCAGTGCTAGAGTTCTGGTAGAGGGGACCCAGTACTTC
CSARVLVEGTQYF
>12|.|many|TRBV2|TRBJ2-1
TGTGCCAGCTTGCAGACCTACAATGAGCAGTTCTTC
CASLQTYNEQFF
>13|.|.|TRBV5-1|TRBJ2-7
TGCGCCAGCAGCTTGAGGGTTTCCTACGAGCAGTACTTC
CASSLRVSYEQYF
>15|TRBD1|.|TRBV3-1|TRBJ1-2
TGCGCCAGCAGCCAGTACACAGGGGTGGCGGATGGCTACACCTTC
CASSQYTGVADGYTF
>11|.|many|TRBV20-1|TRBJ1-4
TGCAGTGCCCCCGGCGGGGAAAAACTGTTTTTT
CSAPGGEKLFF
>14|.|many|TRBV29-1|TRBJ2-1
TGCAGCGTTGGTCTCGGGATAGAGATCAATGAGCAGTTCTTC
CSVGLGIEINEQFF
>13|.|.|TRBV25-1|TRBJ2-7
TGTGCCAGCAGTGCCGGACAGTCCTACGAGCAGTACTTC
CASSAGQSYEQYF
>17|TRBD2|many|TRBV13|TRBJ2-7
TGTGCCAGCAGCTTAGAGAGGGCTAGCGGGATACCCTACGAGCAGTACTTC
CASSLERASGIPYEQYF
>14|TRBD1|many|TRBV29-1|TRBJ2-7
TGCAGCGTTACCTTGGGACAGGGGCGTTACGAGCAGTACTTC
CSVTLGQGRYEQYF
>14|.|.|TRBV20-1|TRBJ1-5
TGCAGTGCTCCGGACGGCAATAGCAATCAGCCCCAGCATTTT
CSAPDGNSNQPQHF
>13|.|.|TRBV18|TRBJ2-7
TGTGCCAGCTCACCCGTCGGGGACTACGAGCAGTACTTC
CASSPVGDYEQYF
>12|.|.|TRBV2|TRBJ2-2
TGTGCCAGCGGTTCGGACACCGGGGAGCTGTTTTTT
CASGSDTGELFF
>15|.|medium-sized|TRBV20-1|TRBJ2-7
TGCAGTGCTAGGATACAGGGGAGGGGAGCTTACGAGCAGTACTTC
CSARIQGRGAYEQYF
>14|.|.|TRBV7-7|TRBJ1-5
TGTGCCAGCAGCTCCGGCCCAGTTAACCAGCCCCAGCATTTT
CASSSGPVNQPQHF